The 24 T cell receptor beta chains given below trace back to one sample, sequenced in a study of cytomegalovirus exposure and HLA in healthy donors. Assay used: immunoSEQ multiplex PCR; TCRdb lists only in-frame clones, some missing. The sample has around 160,000 clones; more than 70% are singletons. Sequences were obtained from PBMCs. These receptor sequences come from a man aged 30-40 years in good health and CMV-seropositive.

The J gene is TRBJ2-6, the V gene TRBV28; possibly TRBD1 for D (6 bases). The length of the CDR3 is 15 residues. Germline V CDR1 and CDR2: MDHEN, SYDVKM. Trimming removed 6 bases at V and 0 bases at J, with 9 bases between. CDR3 protein: CASRDSRSGANVLTF. The CDR3 coding sequence is TGTGCCAGCAGGGACAGTCGCTCTGGGGCCAACGTCCTGACTTTC.

The CDR3 loop is CASSFRSQPQHF. In nucleotides, the CDR3 is TGTGCCAGCAGTTTCAGGTCCCAGCCCCAGCATTTT. V and J are TRBV28 and TRBJ1-5; D ambiguous. The CDR3 sequence is 12 residues long. V lost 3 bases and J 7 bases, leaving 7 bases between the germline ends. Germline CDR1 and CDR2: MDHEN and SYDVKM.

The chain carries TRBV10-1 and TRBJ1-4; TRBD1 might be the D (5 bases). The CDR3 extends over 15 amino acids. V gave up 0 bases and J gave up 7 bases, with 12 bases separating them. The V gene's germline CDR1 is WNHNN and CDR2 SYGVQD (reference sequence). The CDR3 is CASSESRQGGEKLFF. CDR3 in DNA: TGCGCCAGCAGTGAGTCGCGGCAGGGAGGTGAAAAACTGTTTTTT.

The rearrangement links TRBV6-5 to TRBJ1-1; TRBD1 matches at 8 bases. V lost 0 bases and J lost 1; bases outside the gene matches: 4. The CDR3 is made up of 16 amino acids. The germline CDR1 and CDR2 sequences are MNHEY and SVGAGI. CDR3 DNA sequence: TGTGCCAGCAGTTACTCGAGGACAGGGCGGAACACTGAAGCTTTCTTT. It encodes CASSYSRTGRNTEAFF.

The sample holds one count of this clone. V and J are TRBV7-8 and TRBJ2-5, with 7 bases aligning to TRBD2. Unmatched junction bases numbered 4, after V lost 4 bases and J lost 2 bases. This CDR3 spans 14 amino acids. The germline V gene encodes CDR1 SGHVS and CDR2 FQNEAQ. The CDR3: CASSSGTNQETQYF. CDR3 in DNA: TGTGCCAGCAGCTCCGGGACTAATCAAGAGACCCAGTACTTC.

V usage is TRBV5-1 and J usage is TRBJ2-7; 11 positions agree with TRBD2. The V gene end was trimmed by 0 bases and the J gene end by 6 bases; junction bases not matched to a gene: 5. The germline V gene encodes CDR1 SGHRS and CDR2 YFSETQ. This CDR3 contains 15 residues. The CDR3, as DNA: TGCGCCAGCAGCTTGGTGCTAGCGGGAGGCCGCGAGCAGTACTTC. Protein sequence: CASSLVLAGGREQYF.

The gene calls are TRBV11-1 and TRBJ2-2; a weak D match, TRBD2 (6 bases). From germline, CDR1 is SGHAT and CDR2 FQDESV (reference sequence). V was shortened by 8 bases and J by 0 bases, with 16 bases between the two germline ends. This CDR3 contains 16 residues. The CDR3 nucleotides are TGTGCCAGCCCACGGGGTCCGGGGGCGAACACCGGGGAGCTGTTTTTT. Its protein is CASPRGPGANTGELFF.

The chain recombines TRBV7-2 with TRBJ1-5, with 10 bases matching TRBD1. Germline-derived CDR1 and CDR2 are SGHTA and FQGNSA. V dropped 5 bases and J dropped 1; count of bases not matched to a gene: 8. The CDR3 totals 17 residues. As DNA, the CDR3 is TGTGCCAGCAGCCGGACAGGGGGTGGGTGGAGCAATCAGCCCCAGCATTTT. This translates into CASSRTGGGWSNQPQHF.

Turning to this clone: The sample carries other DNA sequences with the same CDR3. The chain uses TRBV5-1 and TRBJ2-1; D is perhaps TRBD1 (7 bases). The V gene's germline CDR1 is SGHRS and CDR2 YFSETQ. The CDR3 length is 16 residues. V lost 0 bases, J lost 2 bases, and 12 bases lay in between. The CDR3 spells CASSLAGGGAYNEQFF. CDR3 DNA sequence: TGCGCCAGCAGCTTGGCCGGAGGGGGCGCCTACAATGAGCAGTTCTTC.

Worth noting for this clone: Its ends do not fully match the called genes, so a read error is possible. The rearrangement joins TRBV7-7 to TRBJ2-1; TRBD2 agrees at 8 bases. CDR1 and CDR2 (germline): SSHAT, FNYEAQ (reference sequence). The CDR3 runs 15 residues. CDR3: CASSPTSGLYNEQFF. As DNA, the CDR3 is TGTGCTAGCAGCCCCACTAGCGGCCTTTACAATGAGCAGTTCTTC.

The chain employs TRBV7-2 and TRBJ2-7; the D gene is possibly TRBD1 (7 bases). With 5 bases removed from V and 6 bases from J, the gap between germline ends came to 14 bases. The CDR3 runs to 13 residues. The germline V gene has CDR1 SGHTA and CDR2 FQGNSA. The CDR3: CASSPNQGGEQYF. CDR3 DNA: TGTGCCAGCAGCCCCAATCAGGGGGGCGAGCAGTACTTC.

CDR3 amino acids: CASSLGPGTYNSPLHF. CDR3 coding DNA: TGTGCCAGCAGCTTAGGCCCCGGGACCTATAATTCACCCCTCCACTTT. This chain links TRBV7-2 with TRBJ1-6; D ambiguous. This CDR3 has 16 residues. The V and J ends lost 1 base and 2 bases respectively, with 9 bases between them. The germline gives CDR1 SGHTA, CDR2 FQGNSA.

V usage is TRBV9 and J usage is TRBJ1-2; TRBD1 is a possible D gene (5 bases). Germline CDR1 reads SGDLS; CDR2 reads YYNGEE. The CDR3 is 17 residues long. V was cut by 0 bases and J by 2 bases, with 17 bases left in between. This chain's CDR3 is CASSVDELVGRNYGYTF. For the CDR3, the DNA is TGTGCCAGCAGCGTAGACGAGCTAGTGGGGCGGAACTATGGCTACACCTTC. Combining the CDR3 with reference TRBV9 and TRBJ1-2 gives the whole variable domain DSGVTQTPKHLITATGQRVTLRCSPRSGDLSVYWYQQSLDQGLQFLIQYYNGEERAKGNILERFSAQQFPDLHSELNLSSLELGDSALYFCASSVDELVGRNYGYTFGSGTRLTVV.

This clone was detected many times. The rearrangement joins TRBV28 to TRBJ2-6; TRBD1 aligns across 11 bases. This CDR3 region has 18 residues. Trimming removed 8 bases from V and 4 bases from J; junction bases left unmatched: 13. CDR1 is MDHEN, CDR2 SYDVKM, per germline. The CDR3 region has the DNA TGTGCCAGCTCCCTAGGACAGGGGGCATCGTTGGGGGCCAACGTCCTGACTTTC. Amino acid sequence: CASSLGQGASLGANVLTF.

The chain recombines TRBV7-3 with TRBJ2-2; TRBD2 matches at 14 bases. The V gene's germline CDR1 is SGHTA and CDR2 FQGTGA. The V and J ends lost 4 bases and 5 bases, in that order; junction bases with no gene match: 9. This CDR3 contains 18 residues. CDR3 sequence: CASSSPGLAGDGTGELFF. CDR3 coding DNA: TGTGCCAGCAGCTCCCCGGGACTAGCGGGAGATGGAACCGGGGAGCTGTTTTTT.

J is TRBJ2-2 and V is TRBV9; TRBD2 matches at 9 bases. Germline V CDR1 and CDR2: SGDLS, YYNGEE. The ends lost 4 bases at V and 4 bases at J; junction bases unmatched: 11. This CDR3 has 17 amino acids. DNA for the CDR3: TGTGCCAGCAGCCCGCGGGGGGGGCCCTCAGGCACCGGGGAGCTGTTTTTT. Amino acids: CASSPRGGPSGTGELFF. Using reference TRBV9 and TRBJ2-2 for the parts outside the CDR3, the full variable domain is DSGVTQTPKHLITATGQRVTLRCSPRSGDLSVYWYQQSLDQGLQFLIQYYNGEERAKGNILERFSAQQFPDLHSELNLSSLELGDSALYFCASSPRGGPSGTGELFFGEGSRLTVL.

The DNA for the CDR3 is TGTGCCATCAGTGAGTCAGCGGGACAATACTACGAGCAGTACTTC. Translating gives CAISESAGQYYEQYF. This chain links TRBV10-3 with TRBJ2-7; perhaps TRBD2 as D (7 bases). CDR1 is ENHRY, CDR2 SYGVKD, per germline. The CDR3 loop spans 15 amino acids. The V end lost 0 bases, the J end lost 3 bases, and 12 bases lay between the germline ends.

The chain recombines TRBV11-2 with TRBJ2-1; 8 bases align to TRBD2. The CDR3 covers 16 residues. Per the germline V gene, CDR1 is SGHAT and CDR2 is FQNNGV. The V and J ends lost 0 bases and 5 bases, in that order; junction bases with no gene match: 6. CDR3: CASSLDRTSSNNEQFF. CDR3 bases: TGTGCCAGCAGCTTAGATCGGACTAGCAGTAACAATGAGCAGTTCTTC.

V usage is TRBV2 and J usage is TRBJ2-5, with D tentatively TRBD1 (6 bases). The V and J ends lost 5 bases and 5 bases respectively, with 12 bases between them. The CDR3 consists of 13 residues. The germline CDR1 and CDR2 sequences are SNHLY and FYNNEI. The CDR3 is CASSFYREETQYF. In DNA, the CDR3 is TGTGCCAGCAGTTTCTACAGGGAGGAGACCCAGTACTTC.

This clone was observed once. This chain connects TRBV5-4 to TRBJ1-1, with D unresolved. Germline V gene data show CDR1 as SGHNT and CDR2 as YYREEE (reference sequence). CDR3 length: 11 residues. Trimming cost V 1 base and J 7 bases, with 5 bases left between them. For the CDR3, the DNA is TGTGCCAGCAGCTTGTTAAATGAAGCTTTCTTT. Translated: CASSLLNEAFF.

This chain connects TRBV28 to TRBJ1-1; D gene uncertain. Germline lookup yields CDR1 MDHEN and CDR2 SYDVKM. This CDR3 is 13 amino acids long. The V end was cut by 3 bases, the J end by 1 base, with 6 bases between. The CDR3 reads CASSFTPNTEAFF. CDR3 DNA: TGTGCCAGCAGTTTCACACCGAACACTGAAGCTTTCTTT. The entire variable domain, with the rest obtained from reference TRBV28 and TRBJ1-1, is as follows: DVKVTQSSRYLVKRTGEKVFLECVQDMDHENMFWYRQDPGLGLRLIYFSYDVKMKEKGDIPEGYSVSREKKERFSLILESASTNQTSMYLCASSFTPNTEAFFGQGTRLTVV.

The J gene is TRBJ2-2, the V gene TRBV5-1; TRBD1 matches at 7 bases. CDR3 length equals 15 residues. Trimming took 4 bases from V and 0 from J; bases not matched to a gene: 3. The V gene's germline CDR1 is SGHRS and CDR2 YFSETQ. CDR3 region: CASSTDRANTGELFF. DNA of the CDR3: TGCGCCAGCAGCACCGACAGGGCGAACACCGGGGAGCTGTTTTTT.

V and J are TRBV6-5 and TRBJ2-7; 7 bases match TRBD2. There are 15 residues in the CDR3. In germline, CDR1 is MNHEY, CDR2 SVGAGI. V gave up 4 bases and J gave up 4 bases; unmatched junction bases: 10. As DNA, the CDR3 is TGTGCCAGCAGTTCCGTCACGGGAGGAGGGTACGAGCAGTACTTC. Encoded protein: CASSSVTGGGYEQYF.

The chain recombines TRBV27 with TRBJ2-7, with a tentative D call TRBD2 (7 bases). The V end lost 3 bases, the J end lost 5 bases, and 11 bases lay between the germline ends. The CDR3 covers 13 residues. The germline V gene encodes CDR1 MNHEY and CDR2 SMNVEV (reference sequence). The CDR3 loop reads CASSFGGADEQYF. For the CDR3, the DNA is TGTGCCAGCAGTTTTGGGGGGGCCGACGAGCAGTACTTC.